A single sample is the source of the 10 T cell receptor beta chains below, sequenced in a study of cytomegalovirus exposure and HLA in healthy donors. The primer mix had 60 Vbeta and 13 Jbeta primers. Here immunoSEQ multiplex PCR was the method, and the copy in TCRdb shows in-frame clones only, minus some. The sample lists about 130,000 clones, 60% to 75% occurring once. Sequenced: PBMCs. These receptors were collected from a woman between 45 and 60 years old in good health and CMV-seropositive.

The CDR3 here is CAITSGQGGQETQYF. CDR3 nucleotides: TGTGCCATCACATCAGGACAGGGTGGGCAAGAGACCCAGTACTTC. The gene calls are TRBV10-3 and TRBJ2-5, with 8 positions matching TRBD1. The V gene's germline CDR1 is ENHRY and CDR2 SYGVKD. The junction had 9 bases not matched to a gene; V was cut back by 7 bases and J by 2 bases. The CDR3 is 15 residues long.

The chain couples TRBV7-8 to TRBJ2-7; no reliable D call. Trimming took 3 bases from V and 2 from J, leaving 11 bases between them. Germline V CDR1 and CDR2: SGHVS, FQNEAQ. The CDR3 consists of 14 residues. CDR3 nucleotide sequence: TGTGCCAGCAGCTTCCGAGAGGTTGCCTACGAGCAGTACTTC. Protein sequence: CASSFREVAYEQYF. Variable domain in full (rest from reference TRBV7-8 and TRBJ2-7): GAGVSQSPRYKVAKRGQDVALRCDPISGHVSLFWYQQALGQGPEFLTYFQNEAQLDKSGLPSDRFFAERPEGSVSTLKIQRTQQEDSAVYLCASSFREVAYEQYFGPGTRLTVT.

The table lists this clone with a count of one. The J gene is TRBJ1-3, the V gene TRBV6-6, with 7 nucleotides matching TRBD1. The CDR3 has 15 residues. CDR1 MNHNY and CDR2 SVGAGI come from the germline V gene (reference sequence). V shed 7 bases and J 0 bases; nucleotides not matched to a gene: 6. This chain's CDR3 is CASITGASSGNTIYF. The CDR3, as DNA: TGTGCCAGCATAACAGGGGCCTCCTCTGGAAACACCATATATTTT.

The V call is TRBV29-1, the J call TRBJ1-1; 7 bases map to TRBD1. In germline, CDR1 is SQVTM, CDR2 ANQGSEA. The CDR3 contains 13 residues. V lost 8 bases to trimming and J lost 3 bases; unmatched junction nucleotides: 9. In DNA form, the CDR3 reads TGCAGCACTCTCCTCGACAGGGACACTGAAGCTTTCTTT. Residues: CSTLLDRDTEAFF.

The chain joins TRBV5-1 to TRBJ1-5; D ambiguous. The CDR3 sequence is 14 residues long. V was shortened by 0 bases and J by 5 bases, with 9 bases between the two germline ends. The V gene's germline CDR1 is SGHRS and CDR2 YFSETQ. Written as DNA, the CDR3 is TGCGCCAGCAGCTTGGCCGCCGGGGATCAGCCCCAGCATTTT. This encodes CASSLAAGDQPQHF.

The V call is TRBV7-9, the J call TRBJ1-1, with unresolved D. The germline V gene encodes CDR1 SEHNR and CDR2 FQNEAQ (reference sequence). This CDR3 spans 17 amino acids. The V gene lost 4 bases and the J gene lost 3 bases, with 21 bases spanning the gap. DNA for the CDR3: TGTGCCAGCAGCTCCCCCCCGGGAGGACGCCGTGACACTGAAGCTTTCTTT. Translation: CASSSPPGGRRDTEAFF. Based on the CDR3 plus reference TRBV7-9 and TRBJ1-1, the full variable domain is DTGVSQNPRHKITKRGQNVTFRCDPISEHNRLYWYRQTLGQGPEFLTYFQNEAQLEKSRLLSDRFSAERPKGSFSTLEIQRTEQGDSAMYLCASSSPPGGRRDTEAFFGQGTRLTVV.

The gene calls are TRBV11-3 and TRBJ1-2, with 12 nucleotides matching TRBD1. The germline CDR1 and CDR2 sequences are SGHNT and YENEEA. With 5 bases clipped from V and 5 bases from J, the junction kept 6 bases outside the gene matches. The CDR3 extends over 15 amino acids. CDR3 in amino acids: CASSARDRGPYGYTF. The CDR3 DNA is TGTGCCAGCAGCGCCCGGGACAGGGGGCCATATGGCTACACCTTC.

The genes are TRBV7-2 and TRBJ2-7; D possibly corresponds to TRBD2 (7 bases). This CDR3 has 14 amino acids. V was shortened by 3 bases and J by 6 bases, with 15 bases between the two germline ends. Germline V gene lookup returns CDR1 SGHTA and CDR2 FQGNSA. CDR3 in amino acids: CASSLVGGQGEQYF. The CDR3 bases are TGTGCCAGCAGCTTGGTCGGGGGGCAAGGCGAGCAGTACTTC.

This clone was found a few times. The chain recombines TRBV5-4 with TRBJ2-1; TRBD2 agrees at 8 bases. Trimming removed 0 bases from V and 1 base from J; junction bases left unmatched: 6. There are 17 residues in the CDR3. The germline gives CDR1 SGHNT, CDR2 YYREEE (reference sequence). This CDR3 is CASSLEVQRGSYNEQFF. CDR3 DNA sequence: TGTGCCAGCAGCTTGGAAGTACAGCGGGGGTCCTACAATGAGCAGTTCTTC.

This clone was seen only a few times. The rearrangement uses TRBV5-5 and TRBJ2-1; D perhaps matches TRBD2 (6 bases). V was shortened by 2 bases and J by 0 bases, with 6 bases between the two germline ends. This CDR3 region has 14 residues. CDR1 is SGHKS, CDR2 YYEKEE, per germline (reference sequence). In nucleotides, the CDR3 is TGTGCCAGCAGCTTCGGGGGCTCCTACAATGAGCAGTTCTTC. Its translation is CASSFGGSYNEQFF. The whole variable domain, remainder taken from reference TRBV5-5 and TRBJ2-1, is DAGVTQSPTHLIKTRGQQVTLRCSPISGHKSVSWYQQVLGQGPQFIFQYYEKEERGRGNFPDRFSARQFPNYSSELNVNALLLGDSALYLCASSFGGSYNEQFFGPGTRLTVL.